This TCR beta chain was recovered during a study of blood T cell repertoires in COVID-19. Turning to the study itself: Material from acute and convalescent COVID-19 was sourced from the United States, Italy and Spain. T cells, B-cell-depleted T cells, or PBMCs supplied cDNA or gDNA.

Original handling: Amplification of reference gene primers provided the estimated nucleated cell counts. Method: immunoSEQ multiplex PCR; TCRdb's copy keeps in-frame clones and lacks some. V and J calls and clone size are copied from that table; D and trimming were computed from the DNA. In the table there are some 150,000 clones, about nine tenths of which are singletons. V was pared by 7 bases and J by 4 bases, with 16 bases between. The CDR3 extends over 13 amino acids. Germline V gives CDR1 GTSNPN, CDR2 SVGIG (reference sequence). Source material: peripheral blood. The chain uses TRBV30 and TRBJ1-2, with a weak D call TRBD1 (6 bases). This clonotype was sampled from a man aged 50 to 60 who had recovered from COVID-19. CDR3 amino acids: CASDRSFLYGYTF. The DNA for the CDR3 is TGTGCCTCGGACAGAAGTTTTCTCTATGGCTACACCTTC. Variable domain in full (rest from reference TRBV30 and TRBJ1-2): SQTIHQWPATLVQPVGSPLSLECTVEGTSNPNLYWYRQAAGRGLQLLFYSVGIGQISSEVPQNLSASRPQDRQFILSSKKLLLSDSGFYLCASDRSFLYGYTFGSGTRLTVV.